The following is a TCR beta chain sequence with its context. The antigen is not known. These data belong to a study of T cell repertoires in cytomegalovirus infection. Overall study context: Shared public TCR beta signatures pointed to both CMV infection and a matching HLA type. Findings and limits, study-wide: Of the TCR beta families, the public ones yielded a cumulative frequency that identified carriers of CMV plus the relevant HLA. CMV-specific TCR beta clonotypes restricted by HLA-C were the ones dominating the ex vivo response.

V dropped 0 bases and J dropped 1 base, with 6 bases sitting between them. Germline lookup yields CDR1 MDHEN and CDR2 SYDVKM. This CDR3 has 15 residues. A single record per CDR3 protein comes from TCRdb applying MiXCR to the reads. This table holds some 100,000 distinct CDR3 sequences, 20% to 30% found once. The gene calls are TRBV28 and TRBJ2-2; no clear D. This sequence was found in a human donor in good health (CMV status not recorded). Some clones in this sample may be carry-over from other donors' samples. The material sequenced was CD8+ T cells from PBMCs. CDR3 in amino acids: CASSLWQLNTGELFF. The CDR3 DNA reads as TGTGCCAGCAGTTTATGGCAGTTGAACACCGGGGAGCTGTTTTTT.